This TCR beta chain was documented in a study of T cell repertoires in cytomegalovirus infection. Study at large: The authors relied on CMV epitopes, both recently identified HLA-C-restricted and well-studied HLA-B-restricted.

The CDR3 contains 14 residues. Trimming pared 6 bases from V and 1 base from J, leaving 12 bases between. In regard to this clonotype: Its antigen remains unidentified.

In TCRdb, the reads were re-called with MiXCR into one record per CDR3 protein. The sample includes about 920,000 distinct CDR3 sequences, about a third of them seen just once. This specimen consisted of cultured CD8+ T cells from PBMCs, obtained from culture after CMV antigen stimulation. This sequence originates from a human donor in good health (CMV status not recorded). Some clones in this sample may be carry-over from other donors' samples. V gene TRBV12-3 or TRBV12-4 combines with J gene TRBJ2-5; TRBD1 is a possible D gene (6 bases). The CDR3, as DNA: TGTGCCAGCAGCTGGAAGGGGGTCCAAGAGACCCAGTACTTC. Residues: CASSWKGVQETQYF.